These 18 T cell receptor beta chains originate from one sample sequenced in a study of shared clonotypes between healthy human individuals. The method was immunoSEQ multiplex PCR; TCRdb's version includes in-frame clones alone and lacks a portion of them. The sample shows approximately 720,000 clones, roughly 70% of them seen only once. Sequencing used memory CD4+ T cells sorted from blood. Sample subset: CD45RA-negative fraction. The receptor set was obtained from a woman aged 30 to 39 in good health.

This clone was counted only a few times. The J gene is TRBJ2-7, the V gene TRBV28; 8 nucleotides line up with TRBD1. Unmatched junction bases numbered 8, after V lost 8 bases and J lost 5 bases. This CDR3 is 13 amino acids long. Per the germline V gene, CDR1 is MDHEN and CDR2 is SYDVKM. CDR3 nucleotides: TGTGCCAGCGTCCTCCCAGGGGGCGACGAGCAGTACTTC. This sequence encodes CASVLPGGDEQYF.

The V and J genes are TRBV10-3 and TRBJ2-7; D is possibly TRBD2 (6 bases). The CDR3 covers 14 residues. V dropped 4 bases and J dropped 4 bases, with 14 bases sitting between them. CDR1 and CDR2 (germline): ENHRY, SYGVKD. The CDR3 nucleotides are TGTGCCATCAGTGTCGGAGGGAGTGGGTACGAGCAGTACTTC. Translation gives CAISVGGSGYEQYF.

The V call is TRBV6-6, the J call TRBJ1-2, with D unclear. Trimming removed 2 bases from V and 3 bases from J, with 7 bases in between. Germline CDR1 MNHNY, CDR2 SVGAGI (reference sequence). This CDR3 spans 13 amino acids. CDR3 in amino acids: CASSYAGYYGYTF. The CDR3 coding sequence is TGTGCCAGCAGTTACGCAGGTTACTATGGCTACACCTTC.

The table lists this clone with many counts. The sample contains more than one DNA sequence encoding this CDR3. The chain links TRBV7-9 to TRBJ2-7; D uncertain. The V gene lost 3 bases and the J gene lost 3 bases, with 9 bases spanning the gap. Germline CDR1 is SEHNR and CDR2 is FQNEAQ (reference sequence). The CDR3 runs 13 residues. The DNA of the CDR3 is TGTGCCAGCAGCTTGTTGACTGACTACGAGCAGTACTTC. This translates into CASSLLTDYEQYF.

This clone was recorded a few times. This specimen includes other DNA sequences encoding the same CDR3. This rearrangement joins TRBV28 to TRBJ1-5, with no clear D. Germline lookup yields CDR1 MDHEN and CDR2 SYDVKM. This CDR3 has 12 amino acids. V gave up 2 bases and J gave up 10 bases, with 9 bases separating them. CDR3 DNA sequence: TGTGCCAGCAGTTTACTTGTCCGACCCCAGCATTTT. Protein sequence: CASSLLVRPQHF.

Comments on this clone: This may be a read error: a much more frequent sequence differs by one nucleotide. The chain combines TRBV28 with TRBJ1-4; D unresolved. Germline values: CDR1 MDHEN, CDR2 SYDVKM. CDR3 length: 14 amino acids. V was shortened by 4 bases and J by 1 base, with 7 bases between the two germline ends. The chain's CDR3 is CASSSRVTNEKLFF. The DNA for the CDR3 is TGTGCCAGCAGTTCGAGGGTAACTAATGAAAAACTGTTTTTT.

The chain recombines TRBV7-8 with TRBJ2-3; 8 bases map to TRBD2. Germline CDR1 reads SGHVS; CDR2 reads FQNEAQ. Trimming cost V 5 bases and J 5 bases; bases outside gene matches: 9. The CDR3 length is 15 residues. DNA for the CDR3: TGTGCCAGCAGCAGTAAGGGACTAGAGGTAGATACGCAGTATTTT. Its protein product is CASSSKGLEVDTQYF. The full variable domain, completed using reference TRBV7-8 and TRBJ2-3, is GAGVSQSPRYKVAKRGQDVALRCDPISGHVSLFWYQQALGQGPEFLTYFQNEAQLDKSGLPSDRFFAERPEGSVSTLKIQRTQQEDSAVYLCASSSKGLEVDTQYFGPGTRLTVL.

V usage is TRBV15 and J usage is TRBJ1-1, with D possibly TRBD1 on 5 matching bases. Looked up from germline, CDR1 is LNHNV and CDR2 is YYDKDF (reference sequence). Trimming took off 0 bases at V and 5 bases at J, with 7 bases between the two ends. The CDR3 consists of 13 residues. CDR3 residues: CATSRDTGTEAFF. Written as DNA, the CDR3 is TGTGCCACCAGCAGAGATACAGGTACTGAAGCTTTCTTT.

The CDR3 here is CASSLEGGAGQPQHF. In DNA form, the CDR3 reads TGCGCCAGCAGCTTGGAAGGTGGGGCTGGGCAGCCCCAGCATTTT. This rearrangement joins TRBV5-1 to TRBJ1-5; D may be TRBD1 (5 bases). V was shortened by 0 bases and J by 7 bases, with 14 bases between the two germline ends. This CDR3 comprises 15 residues. The V gene's germline CDR1 is SGHRS and CDR2 YFSETQ.

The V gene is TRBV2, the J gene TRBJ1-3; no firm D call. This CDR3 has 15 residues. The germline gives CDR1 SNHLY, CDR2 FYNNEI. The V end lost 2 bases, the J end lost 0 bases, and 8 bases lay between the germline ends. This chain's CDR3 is CASSERRFSGNTIYF. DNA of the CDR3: TGTGCCAGCAGTGAAAGGCGATTCTCTGGAAACACCATATATTTT.

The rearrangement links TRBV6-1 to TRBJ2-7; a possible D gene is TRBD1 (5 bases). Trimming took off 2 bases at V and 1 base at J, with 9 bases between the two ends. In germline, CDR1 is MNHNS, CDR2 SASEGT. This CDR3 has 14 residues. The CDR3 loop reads CASSEQGRSYEQYF. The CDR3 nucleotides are TGTGCCAGCAGTGAACAGGGTAGATCCTACGAGCAGTACTTC.

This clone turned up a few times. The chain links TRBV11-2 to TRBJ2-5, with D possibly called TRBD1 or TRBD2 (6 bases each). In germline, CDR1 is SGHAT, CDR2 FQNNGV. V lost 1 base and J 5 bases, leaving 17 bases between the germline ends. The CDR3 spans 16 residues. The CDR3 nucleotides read TGTGCCAGCAGCTTAGGTGTCGGGGGCAGGCGGGAGACCCAGTACTTC. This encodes CASSLGVGGRRETQYF.

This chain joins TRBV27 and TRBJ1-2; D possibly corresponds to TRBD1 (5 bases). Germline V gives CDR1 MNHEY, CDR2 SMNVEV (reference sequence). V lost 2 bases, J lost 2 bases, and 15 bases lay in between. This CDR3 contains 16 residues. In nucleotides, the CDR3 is TGTGCCAGCAGTTTAACCTACGGACAACCCAACTATGGCTACACCTTC. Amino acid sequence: CASSLTYGQPNYGYTF.

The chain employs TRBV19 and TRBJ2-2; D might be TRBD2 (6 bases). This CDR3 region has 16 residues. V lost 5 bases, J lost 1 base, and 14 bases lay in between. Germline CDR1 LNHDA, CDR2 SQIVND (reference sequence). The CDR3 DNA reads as TGTGCCAGTAGTGGGGGGTACAGGTTGAACACCGGGGAGCTGTTTTTT. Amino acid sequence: CASSGGYRLNTGELFF.

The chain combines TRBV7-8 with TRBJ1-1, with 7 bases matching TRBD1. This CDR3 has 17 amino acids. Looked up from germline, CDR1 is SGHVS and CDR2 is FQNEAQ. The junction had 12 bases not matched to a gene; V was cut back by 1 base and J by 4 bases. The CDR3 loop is CASSLVGGGGAGTEAFF. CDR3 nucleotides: TGTGCCAGCAGCTTAGTCGGTGGAGGGGGCGCGGGCACTGAAGCTTTCTTT.

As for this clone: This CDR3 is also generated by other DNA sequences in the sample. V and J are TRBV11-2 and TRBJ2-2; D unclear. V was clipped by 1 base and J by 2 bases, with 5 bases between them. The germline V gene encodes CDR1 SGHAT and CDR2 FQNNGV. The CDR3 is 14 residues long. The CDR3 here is CASSLVANTGELFF. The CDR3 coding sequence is TGTGCCAGCAGCTTAGTCGCTAACACCGGGGAGCTGTTTTTT.

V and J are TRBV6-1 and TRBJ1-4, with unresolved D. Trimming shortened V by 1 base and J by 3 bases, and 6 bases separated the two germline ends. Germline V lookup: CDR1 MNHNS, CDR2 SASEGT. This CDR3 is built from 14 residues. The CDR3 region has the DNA TGTGCCAGCAGTGAAGGACGTGCTAATGAAAAACTGTTTTTT. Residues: CASSEGRANEKLFF.

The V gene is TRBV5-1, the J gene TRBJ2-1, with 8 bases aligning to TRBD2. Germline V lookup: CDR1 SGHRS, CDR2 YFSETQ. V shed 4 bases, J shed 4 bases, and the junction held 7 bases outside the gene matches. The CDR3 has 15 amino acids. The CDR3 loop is CASSRGREGYNEQFF. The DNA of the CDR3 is TGCGCCAGCAGCCGGGGTCGGGAGGGATACAATGAGCAGTTCTTC.